The T cell receptor beta chain under discussion was sequenced for a study of blood T cell repertoires in COVID-19. Study in general: Donors in the United States, Italy and Spain gave samples during acute or convalescent COVID-19. From T cells, B-cell-depleted T cells, or PBMCs came the material, which was cDNA or gDNA.

Per the authors' pipeline: From reference gene primer amplification, estimates of nucleated cell counts were derived. Sequencing was performed with immunoSEQ multiplex PCR; in TCRdb, only in-frame clones are kept and a portion is missing. That table furnishes V, J and clone size, whereas the DNA furnished D and trimming. The profile shows some 160,000 clones, about 83% of them singletons. The source material was peripheral blood. The sequence derives from a man between 65 and 85 years old who had recovered from COVID-19.

The chain's CDR3 is CASYGGLAGGYEQYF. CDR3 nucleotides: TGTGCCAGCTACGGGGGACTAGCGGGAGGGTACGAGCAGTACTTC. This chain uses TRBV6-5 with TRBJ2-7; 16 bases map to TRBD2. CDR1 is MNHEY, CDR2 SVGAGI, per germline. The V and J ends lost 8 bases and 4 bases, in that order; junction bases with no gene match: 5. There are 15 residues in the CDR3.